These T cell receptor beta chains were read from a single sample in a study of CD8+ T cells in alopecia areata. Data came from immunoSEQ multiplex PCR; TCRdb stores just in-frame clones and leaves some out. This table holds under 200,000 clones, roughly 60% found once. The specimen comprised CD4+ T cells sorted from blood, sampled at week 24, from a patient treated with tofacitinib. Receptors originate from a human donor with alopecia areata. The CDR3 runs from the conserved cysteine through the conserved F or W. The order of the fields is V gene, D gene, J gene, clone size, CDR3 DNA, CDR3 protein. D genes are given only for firm matches. Rows may omit the clone size; those that give it use once, few, many or a size class.

TRBV7-7	-	TRBJ2-1	-	TGTGCCAGCAGCCGACGGAGGGGGCTTGATAGTGAGCAGTTCTTC	CASSRRRGLDSEQFF
TRBV4-1	-	TRBJ1-1	-	TGCGCCAGCAGCGGATCGGGGACTGAAGCTTTCTTT	CASSGSGTEAFF
TRBV5-1	-	TRBJ2-5	-	TGCGCCAGCAGCGGCACGGACGGAACCGAGACCCAGTACTTC	CASSGTDGTETQYF
TRBV29-1	-	TRBJ1-1	-	TGCAGCGTTGTTCGGGGGCGCAGGACTGAAGCTTTCTTT	CSVVRGRRTEAFF
TRBV11-2	-	TRBJ1-2	-	TGTGCCAGCAGCTACGGACAGCTTAATGGCTACACCTTC	CASSYGQLNGYTF
TRBV30	-	TRBJ2-4	few	TGTGCCTGGAGTGTCTTTGGGGGGGCCGTAAACATTCAGTACTTC	CAWSVFGGAVNIQYF
TRBV4-1	-	TRBJ2-3	once	TGCGCCAGCAGCCAAGATTTGGCGGGGCAGGCAGATACGCAGTATTTT	CASSQDLAGQADTQYF
TRBV30	-	TRBJ1-4	-	TGTGCCTGGAGTGTACCGGAGGGTAAACTGTTTTTT	CAWSVPEGKLFF
TRBV2	TRBD1	TRBJ2-5	-	TGTGCCAGCAGTGATTTCGGCAGGGGGCAAGAGACCCAGTACTTC	CASSDFGRGQETQYF
TRBV15	-	TRBJ2-7	-	TGTGCCACCAGCAGAGATGTGGGGGGCGGTTACGAGCAGTACTTC	CATSRDVGGGYEQYF
TRBV30	-	TRBJ1-5	-	TGTGCCTGGAGTTTGGGGTTCGGAAATCAGCCCCAGCATTTT	CAWSLGFGNQPQHF
TRBV29-1	TRBD2	TRBJ2-5	-	TGCAGCGTACAACTAGCGGGGGCGACCCTAACCCAGTACTTC	CSVQLAGATLTQYF
TRBV29-1	-	TRBJ2-3	-	TGCAGCGTTGATAACCGGTATGCAGATACGCAGTATTTT	CSVDNRYADTQYF
TRBV30	-	TRBJ1-2	once	TGTGCCTGGAGTGTAGTGGTCAGCCACTATGGCTACACCTTC	CAWSVVVSHYGYTF
TRBV7-9	-	TRBJ2-4	-	TGTGCCAGCAGCTTAGGGGGTAGTATAAACATTCAGTACTTC	CASSLGGSINIQYF
TRBV7-3	-	TRBJ1-2	few	TGTGCCAGCAGCTTATCTCCAGGCTATGGCTACACCTTC	CASSLSPGYGYTF
TRBV29-1	-	TRBJ1-4	once	TGCAGCGTTGGACACACAACTAATGAAAAACTGTTTTTT	CSVGHTTNEKLFF
TRBV30	TRBD1	TRBJ1-6	-	TGTGCCTGGTACCCGACAGGGGCGCTCTCTAATTCACCCCTCCACTTT	CAWYPTGALSNSPLHF
TRBV29-1	-	TRBJ2-7	-	TGCAGCGTCCGGGACGGAGCCTACGAGCAGTACTTC	CSVRDGAYEQYF
TRBV29-1	-	TRBJ2-7	-	TGCAGCTCAAAGATCGGGGAATACGAGCAGTACTTC	CSSKIGEYEQYF
TRBV7-9	TRBD1	TRBJ1-1	-	TGTGCCAGCAGCCCAACAGGGGGCAGGACTGAAGCTTTCTTT	CASSPTGGRTEAFF
TRBV30	TRBD1	TRBJ1-1	few	TGTGCCTGGAGTGTATGGGGTACAGGGGCGTTGAACACTGAAGCTTTCTTT	CAWSVWGTGALNTEAFF
TRBV29-1	TRBD1	TRBJ1-5	few	TGCAGCGTTGGTCAAACAGGGGATAGCAATCAGCCCCAGCATTTT	CSVGQTGDSNQPQHF
TRBV2	TRBD2	TRBJ2-4	-	TGTGCCAGCAGTGCGGGGGGTGGCAAAAACATTCAGTACTTC	CASSAGGGKNIQYF
TRBV20-1	-	TRBJ2-5	-	TGCAGTGCTTACAGGGAGACCCAGTACTTC	CSAYRETQYF
TRBV18	-	TRBJ1-2	few	TGTGCCAGCTCACCTTCGGACAGTAGGGGCTACACCTTC	CASSPSDSRGYTF
TRBV7-6	-	TRBJ2-4	-	TGTGCCAGCAGCTCCTCCCCGACAGGAAACATTCAGTACTTC	CASSSSPTGNIQYF
TRBV4-2	-	TRBJ2-2	-	TGTGCCAGCAGCCAAGAAAGTGAGGGACTTAACACCGGGGAGCTGTTTTTT	CASSQESEGLNTGELFF
TRBV2	-	TRBJ1-1	-	TGTGCCAGCAGTGTATGGGGGGCCACTGAAGCTTTCTTT	CASSVWGATEAFF
TRBV12-5	-	TRBJ1-5	-	TGTGCTAGTGGTTTTTCCCTTGAAGAAAGCAATCAGCCCCAGCATTTT	CASGFSLEESNQPQHF
TRBV4-1	-	TRBJ1-2	-	TGCGCCAGTAGCCAAGACAGGTTAGCTAACTATGGCTACACCTTC	CASSQDRLANYGYTF
TRBV11-3	TRBD2	TRBJ2-5	-	TGTGCCAGCAGCTACAGGACTAGCGGGGCAGCTGACCAGTACTTC	CASSYRTSGAADQYF
TRBV9	TRBD2	TRBJ2-3	few	TGTGCCAGCAGCCAGAGGACTAGCGGGGAATTCGGAGATACGCAGTATTTT	CASSQRTSGEFGDTQYF
TRBV29-1	TRBD1	TRBJ1-1	-	TGCAGCGTTGGTGGGACAGGGCTAGGGAACACTGAAGCTTTCTTT	CSVGGTGLGNTEAFF
TRBV6-1	-	TRBJ2-1	few	TGTGCCAGCACCTCGCCCTCGGGACCTTACAATGAGCAGTTCTTC	CASTSPSGPYNEQFF
TRBV2	TRBD1	TRBJ2-1	many	TGTGCCACCAGTGACAGCGGACAGGGGGACAGGGATGAGCAGTTCTTC	CATSDSGQGDRDEQFF
TRBV14	-	TRBJ2-1	-	TGTGCCAGCAGCCACGAGGTTGATGAGCAGTTCTTC	CASSHEVDEQFF
TRBV7-2	-	TRBJ1-1	-	TGTGCCAGCAGCTTAGCGGCTCAGGCAGCTTTCTTT	CASSLAAQAAFF
TRBV2	-	TRBJ2-3	once	TGTGCCAGCAACCAAAGACCTAACACAGATACGCAGTATTTT	CASNQRPNTDTQYF
TRBV4-1	TRBD2	TRBJ2-6	-	TGCGCCAGCAGCCCAGCGGGGCCGTCTGGGGCCAACGTCCTGACTTTC	CASSPAGPSGANVLTF
TRBV25-1	-	TRBJ2-3	-	TGTGCCAGCACCCCGGGGGGCCCACAGGGGGATACGCAGTATTTT	CASTPGGPQGDTQYF
TRBV6-1	-	TRBJ2-2	-	TGTGCCAGCTATCAGGGGTCCGACACCGGGGAGCTGTTTTTT	CASYQGSDTGELFF
TRBV5-1	TRBD2	TRBJ2-3	-	TGCGCCAGCAGCGCCAAACCAGCGGGGTCCGGCGGTATAGATACGCAGTATTTT	CASSAKPAGSGGIDTQYF
TRBV18	-	TRBJ2-5	few	TGTGCCAGCTCACGGCAAGAGACCCAGTACTTC	CASSRQETQYF
TRBV2	-	TRBJ2-7	-	TGTGCCAGCAGTGAAGTCGTCCCCCACAAGCAGTACTTC	CASSEVVPHKQYF
TRBV5-1	-	TRBJ2-2	-	TGCGCCAGCAGACAACGGACAGACACCGGGGAGCTGTTTTTT	CASRQRTDTGELFF
TRBV5-1	-	TRBJ1-2	-	TGCGCCAGCAGCCCGGACACCTCGGGGAGAGGCTACACCTTC	CASSPDTSGRGYTF
TRBV30	-	TRBJ1-1	-	TGTGCCTGGAGCGGCTTGAACACTGAAGCTTTCTTT	CAWSGLNTEAFF
TRBV4-2	TRBD2	TRBJ2-5	once	TGTGCCAGCAGCCACCTCGGAGGGACTAGCGGGGGTGAGACCCAGTACTTC	CASSHLGGTSGGETQYF
TRBV6-6	-	TRBJ2-6	-	TGTGCCAGCCGCCCGACCCCTGGGGCCAACGTCCTGACTTTC	CASRPTPGANVLTF
TRBV2	-	TRBJ1-1	-	TGTGCCAGCAGGACCTCAGGGGTAACTGAAGCTTTCTTT	CASRTSGVTEAFF
TRBV19	TRBD1	TRBJ2-7	-	TGTGCCAGTAGTATCGCACAGGGGCTCTACGAGCAGTACTTC	CASSIAQGLYEQYF
TRBV14	-	TRBJ2-5	-	TGTGCCAGCAGCCAAGCAGTGGAGACCCAGTACTTC	CASSQAVETQYF
TRBV9	-	TRBJ2-6	-	TGTGCCAGCAGCTCGCGACCCCTGCCTGGGGCCAACGTCCTGACTTTC	CASSSRPLPGANVLTF